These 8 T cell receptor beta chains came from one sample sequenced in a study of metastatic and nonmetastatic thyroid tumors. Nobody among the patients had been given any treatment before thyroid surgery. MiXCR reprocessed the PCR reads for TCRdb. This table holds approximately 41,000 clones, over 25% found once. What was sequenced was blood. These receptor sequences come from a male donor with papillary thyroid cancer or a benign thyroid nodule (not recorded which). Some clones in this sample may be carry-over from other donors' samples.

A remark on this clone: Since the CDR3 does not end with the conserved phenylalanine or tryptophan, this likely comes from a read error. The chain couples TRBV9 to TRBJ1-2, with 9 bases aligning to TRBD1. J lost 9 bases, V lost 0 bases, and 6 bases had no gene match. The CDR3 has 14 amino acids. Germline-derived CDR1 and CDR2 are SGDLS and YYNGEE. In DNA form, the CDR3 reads TGTGCCAGCAGCGTAGGGGACAGGGTAGCATGCTACACCTTG. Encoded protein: CASSVGDRVACYTL.

This CDR3 reads CASSLTGTGYSNEQFF. In nucleotides, the CDR3 is TGTGCCAGCAGCTTGACAGGGACAGGCTATAGCAATGAGCAGTTCTTC. The chain employs TRBV11-1 and TRBJ2-1; 8 nucleotides line up with TRBD1. CDR3 length: 16 amino acids. V gave up 3 bases and J gave up 6 bases; unmatched junction bases: 10. Germline loops: CDR1 SGHAT, CDR2 FQDESV (reference sequence).

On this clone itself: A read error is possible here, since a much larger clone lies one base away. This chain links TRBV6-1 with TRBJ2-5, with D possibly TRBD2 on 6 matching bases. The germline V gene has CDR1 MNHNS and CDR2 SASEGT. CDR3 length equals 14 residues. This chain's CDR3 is CACSRLAVWETQYF. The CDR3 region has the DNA TGTGCCTGCAGCCGATTAGCGGTGTGGGAGACCCAGTACTTC.

The CDR3 spells CASSPRAAESVPTNEKLFF. The CDR3, as DNA: TGTGCCAGCAGCCCCCGGGCCGCGGAGTCAGTTCCAACTAATGAAAAACTGTTTTTT. V is TRBV11-2 and J is TRBJ1-4; D unclear. The V and J ends lost 5 bases and 0 bases respectively, with 22 bases between them. The V gene's germline CDR1 is SGHAT and CDR2 FQNNGV. The CDR3 has 19 residues.

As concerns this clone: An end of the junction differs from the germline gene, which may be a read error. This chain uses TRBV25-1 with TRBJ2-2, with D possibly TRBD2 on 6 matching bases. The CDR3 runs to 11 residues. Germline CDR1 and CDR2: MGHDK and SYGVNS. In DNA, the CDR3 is TGTGCCAGCGTTGGGACCGGGGGGCTGTTTTTT. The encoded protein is CASVGTGGLFF.

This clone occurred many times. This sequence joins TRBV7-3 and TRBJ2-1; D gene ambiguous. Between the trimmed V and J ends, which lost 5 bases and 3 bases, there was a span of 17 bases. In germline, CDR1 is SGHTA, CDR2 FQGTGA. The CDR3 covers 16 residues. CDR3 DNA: TGTGCCAGCAGCCCCAACCCGACCTCCTTCTACAATGAGCAGTTCTTC. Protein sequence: CASSPNPTSFYNEQFF. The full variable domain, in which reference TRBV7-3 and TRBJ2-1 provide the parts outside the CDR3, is GAGVSQTPSNKVTEKGKYVELRCDPISGHTALYWYRQSLGQGPEFLIYFQGTGAADDSGLPNDRFFAVRPEGSVSTLKIQRTERGDSAVYLCASSPNPTSFYNEQFFGPGTRLTVL.

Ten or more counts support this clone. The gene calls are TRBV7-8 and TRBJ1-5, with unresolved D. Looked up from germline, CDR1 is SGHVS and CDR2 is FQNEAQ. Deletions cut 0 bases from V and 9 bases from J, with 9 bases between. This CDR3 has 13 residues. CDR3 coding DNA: TGTGCCAGCAGCTTAGCCAGACATCGGCCCCAGCATTTT. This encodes CASSLARHRPQHF.

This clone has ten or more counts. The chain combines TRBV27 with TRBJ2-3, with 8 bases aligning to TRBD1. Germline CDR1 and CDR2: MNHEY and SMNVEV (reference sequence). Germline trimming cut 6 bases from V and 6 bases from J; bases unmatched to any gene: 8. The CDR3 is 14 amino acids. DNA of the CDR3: TGTGCCAGCAGAACGAGACAGGGGACGGATACGCAGTATTTT. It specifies CASRTRQGTDTQYF.